This T cell receptor (beta chain) was captured by sequencing in a study of shared clonotypes between healthy human individuals. Study-wide results and caveats: Clonotypes shared by all four donors outscored non-shared clonotypes in generation probability.

Of note for this clone: Antigen: not known.

The CDR3 is 13 residues long. The germline V gene has CDR1 MNHEY and CDR2 SMNVEV (reference sequence). The junction had 3 bases not matched to a gene; V was cut back by 6 bases and J by 4 bases. A CD45RA-negative memory subset and a CD45RA+ naive subset were separated from the CD4+ cells. The sorted-subset replicate PCRs were given 200 ng DNA, which is 30,000 to 35,000 T cell genomes. As processed by the authors: Because ImmunoSEQ provided only junction sequences with no quality scores, the filtering differed. Only in-frame clones appear in the TCRdb table, and some are missing; sequencing was by immunoSEQ multiplex PCR. V and J calls and clone size are copied from that table; D and trimming were computed from the DNA. The sample consists of about 670,000 clones, roughly 78% of them appearing once.

Sequenced material: memory CD4+ T cells sorted from blood. Subset denoted: CD45RA-negative fraction. This receptor was identified in a woman in her twenties or thirties in good health. This chain links TRBV27 with TRBJ2-7; 10 positions agree with TRBD1. The CDR3 protein is CASSRQGAYEQYF. Here the CDR3 DNA reads TGTGCCAGCAGCCGACAGGGGGCGTACGAGCAGTACTTC.